The 17 T cell receptor beta chains given below trace back to one sample, sequenced in a study of response to subunit inactivated influenza vaccine. TCRdb recomputed calls from the RT-PCR reads with MiXCR, one row per CDR3 protein. The sample includes fewer than 650,000 distinct CDR3 sequences, about an eighth of them seen just once. The sequencing here drew on PBMCs from blood, taken roughly 47 days after vaccination. All receptors derive from a man aged 45-60 years who received an inactivated influenza vaccine.

At least ten counts were recorded for this clonotype. The V gene is TRBV12-3 or TRBV12-4, the J gene TRBJ2-7; the D call may be TRBD1 or TRBD2 (5 bases each). This CDR3 has 13 amino acids. Trimming stripped 5 bases from V and 2 bases from J, with 10 bases between. The CDR3 loop is CASSPQGPYEQYF. CDR3 nucleotides: TGTGCCAGCAGTCCGCAGGGACCCTACGAGCAGTACTTC.

The chain employs TRBV10-3 and TRBJ2-2; possible D gene TRBD2, 6 bases. CDR1 is ENHRY, CDR2 SYGVKD, per germline. Trimming took off 3 bases at V and 5 bases at J, with 13 bases between the two ends. The CDR3 is 15 residues long. CDR3 nucleotides: TGTGCCATCAGTGATGGAGGGGAGTTAACCGGGGAGCTGTTTTTT. The encoded protein is CAISDGGELTGELFF.

This chain joins TRBV6-1 and TRBJ2-3, with D perhaps being TRBD1 or TRBD2 (5 bases each). Looked up from germline, CDR1 is MNHNS and CDR2 is SASEGT. CDR3 size: 17 residues. Trimming stripped 5 bases from V and 5 bases from J, with 23 bases between. Here the CDR3 reads CASSKKARGALGDTQYF. CDR3 nucleotides: TGTGCCAGCAGTAAAAAAGCGAGGGGCGCGCTGGGAGATACGCAGTATTTT.

V and J are TRBV5-4 and TRBJ2-4; D is ambiguous. Germline lookup yields CDR1 SGHNT and CDR2 YYREEE (reference sequence). V lost 2 bases to trimming and J lost 3 bases, with 15 bases between them. The CDR3 spans 16 residues. The CDR3 DNA reads as TGTGCCAGCAGCTTAATCGGGTCCTCAGTCAAAAACATTCAGTACTTC. Its protein is CASSLIGSSVKNIQYF.

This clonotype occurred many times. The CDR3 loop reads CASSWGSSYEQYF. The CDR3 DNA is TGTGCCAGCAGTTGGGGCAGTTCCTACGAGCAGTACTTC. V usage is TRBV6-5 and J usage is TRBJ2-7; possible D gene TRBD1, 5 bases. This CDR3 is built from 13 residues. V was clipped by 4 bases and J by 1 base, with 8 bases between them. Germline lookup yields CDR1 MNHEY and CDR2 SVGAGI.

This clonotype was observed a few times. The J gene is TRBJ1-1, the V gene TRBV4-1, with 10 bases lining up with TRBD1. The CDR3 length is 15 residues. The germline gives CDR1 MGHRA, CDR2 YSYEKL. V lost 5 bases and J lost 8; bases outside the gene matches: 11. For the CDR3, the DNA is TGCGCCAGCAGCTCGACCGGGACAGGGGTCAGGGAAGCTTTCTTT. Protein sequence: CASSSTGTGVREAFF.

This clonotype was counted only a few times. The chain has TRBV7-8 and TRBJ2-7; TRBD2 matches at 7 bases. Trimming at V came to 1 base and at J to 1 base, leaving 4 bases not matched to a gene. Germline V gene lookup returns CDR1 SGHVS and CDR2 FQNEAQ. The CDR3 is 15 amino acids. The CDR3 here is CASSLVYSGSYEQYF. The CDR3 nucleotides read TGTGCCAGCAGCTTAGTCTATAGCGGGTCCTACGAGCAGTACTTC.

A few counts support this clonotype. The CDR3 DNA is TGTGCCAGCAGTTCCTCCGGGCAGGGCAATCAGCCCCAGCATTTT. This gives the protein CASSSSGQGNQPQHF. This chain links TRBV12-3 or TRBV12-4 with TRBJ1-5; D uncertain. The CDR3 is 15 residues long. With 4 bases removed from V and 2 bases from J, the gap between germline ends came to 12 bases.

This clonotype was recorded at least ten times. V is TRBV10-3 and J is TRBJ2-7; TRBD1 might be the D (6 bases). This CDR3 is built from 15 residues. V was clipped by 10 bases and J by 2 bases, with 21 bases between them. The germline V gene encodes CDR1 ENHRY and CDR2 SYGVKD. In nucleotides, the CDR3 is TGTGCCACCCAACACGGGGCAGGGGCGCCCTACGAGCAGTACTTC. This translates into CATQHGAGAPYEQYF.

This clonotype has at least ten counts. This sequence joins TRBV7-2 and TRBJ2-5; D is unresolved. This CDR3 is built from 17 residues. Germline values: CDR1 SGHTA, CDR2 FQGNSA. V lost 4 bases and J 3 bases, leaving 21 bases between the germline ends. The CDR3 reads CASSYGPGNLLKETQYF. The CDR3 coding sequence is TGTGCCAGCAGCTACGGACCCGGAAATCTACTGAAAGAGACCCAGTACTTC.

The DNA for the CDR3 is TGTGCCTGGAGTGTACGCAACAACGAGCAGTACTTC. Protein: CAWSVRNNEQYF. The V call is TRBV30, the J call TRBJ2-7; no clear D gene. Germline V gene lookup returns CDR1 GTSNPN and CDR2 SVGIG (reference sequence). Trimming left V 0 bases short and J 5 bases short, with 8 bases between. CDR3 length equals 12 residues.

This clonotype occurred a few times. This rearrangement joins TRBV20-1 to TRBJ1-4, with D unresolved. Germline-derived CDR1 and CDR2 are DFQATT and SNEGSKA (reference sequence). V lost 3 bases and J lost 3, with 8 bases in between. The CDR3 extends over 13 amino acids. The CDR3 DNA reads TGCAGTGCTAGTAAGACGGCTAATGAAAAACTGTTTTTT. It translates to CSASKTANEKLFF.

This chain connects TRBV24-1 to TRBJ2-7; possibly TRBD2 for D (6 bases). The CDR3 runs 15 residues. Germline V gene lookup returns CDR1 KGHDR and CDR2 SFDVKD. V dropped 4 bases and J dropped 2 bases, with 14 bases sitting between them. This chain's CDR3 is CATSDARGAAYEQYF. In nucleotides, the CDR3 is TGTGCCACCAGTGACGCCCGCGGGGCCGCCTACGAGCAGTACTTC.

The chain has TRBV7-9 and TRBJ2-3, with D perhaps TRBD1 (6 bases). V gave up 8 bases and J gave up 2 bases, with 14 bases separating them. Germline CDR1 SEHNR, CDR2 FQNEAQ (reference sequence). CDR3 length equals 14 residues. CDR3 region: CASEADSHTDTQYF. CDR3 in DNA: TGTGCCAGCGAAGCGGACAGCCACACAGATACGCAGTATTTT.

V usage is TRBV4-3 and J usage is TRBJ2-1, with D possibly being TRBD1 or TRBD2 (5 bases each). CDR3 length: 15 amino acids. Trimming removed 5 bases at V and 7 bases at J, with 18 bases between. CDR1 LGHNA and CDR2 YSLEER come from the germline V gene. The CDR3 reads CASSVQSSGTNEQFF. The CDR3 DNA reads TGCGCCAGCAGCGTCCAGTCCTCAGGGACGAATGAGCAGTTCTTC.

This clonotype has just a few counts. V and J are TRBV7-9 and TRBJ2-7; D may match TRBD1 or TRBD2 (5 bases each). Trimming removed 5 bases at V and 2 bases at J, with 19 bases between. The CDR3 extends over 16 amino acids. CDR1 and CDR2 (germline): SEHNR, FQNEAQ (reference sequence). The CDR3 region has the DNA TGTGCCAGCAGCCCCGGGACGTTAGCCAGGACCTACGAGCAGTACTTC. Protein product: CASSPGTLARTYEQYF.

This clonotype has only a few counts. The chain recombines TRBV7-2 with TRBJ1-6; weak D call: TRBD1 (5 bases). The CDR3 is 13 residues long. CDR1 SGHTA and CDR2 FQGNSA come from the germline V gene. Trimming shortened V by 5 bases and J by 9 bases, and 11 bases separated the two germline ends. CDR3 amino acids: CASSRDVFSPLHF. For the CDR3, the DNA is TGTGCCAGCAGCCGGGACGTTTTTTCACCCCTCCACTTT. Complete variable domain (other parts from reference TRBV7-2 and TRBJ1-6): GAGVSQSPSNKVTEKGKDVELRCDPISGHTALYWYRQSLGQGLEFLIYFQGNSAPDKSGLPSDRFSAERTGGSVSTLTIQRTQQEDSAVYLCASSRDVFSPLHFGNGTRLTVT.